In this sample, the clone carrying this T cell receptor beta chain turned up once. Germline CDR1 and CDR2: MGHRA and YSYEKL. V lost 2 bases and J lost 6, with 14 bases in between. The CDR3 extends over 15 amino acids. This sample is drawn from a study of shared clonotypes between healthy human individuals. The method was immunoSEQ multiplex PCR; TCRdb's version includes in-frame clones alone and lacks a portion of them. Among over a million clones, more than 75% were seen once, and the ten largest hold approximately 0.52%. The sample comprised memory CD4+ T cells from PBMCs. Subset denoted: CD45RA-negative fraction. This TCR was recovered from a man between 18 and 35 years old in good health. Some clones in this sample may be carry-over from other donors' samples. The chain combines TRBV4-1 with TRBJ2-4, with D perhaps TRBD2 (6 bases). The CDR3 DNA sequence: TGCGCCAGCAGCCAACCTAACCGGGACTCAAACATTCAGTACTTC. Translated: CASSQPNRDSNIQYF.